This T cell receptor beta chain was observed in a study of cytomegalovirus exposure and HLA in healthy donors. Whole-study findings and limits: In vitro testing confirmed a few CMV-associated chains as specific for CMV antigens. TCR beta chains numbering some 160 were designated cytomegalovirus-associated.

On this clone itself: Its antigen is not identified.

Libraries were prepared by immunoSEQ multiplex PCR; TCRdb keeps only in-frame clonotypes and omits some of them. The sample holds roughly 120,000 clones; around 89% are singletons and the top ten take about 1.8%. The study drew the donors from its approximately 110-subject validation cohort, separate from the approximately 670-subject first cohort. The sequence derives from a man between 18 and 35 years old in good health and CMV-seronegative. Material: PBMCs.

This CDR3 reads CASSLGGRASEQYF. CDR3 DNA sequence: TGTGCCAGCAGCTTAGGTGGCAGGGCGAGCGAGCAGTACTTC. The chain has TRBV7-2 and TRBJ2-7, with D possibly matching TRBD1 (5 bases). This CDR3 region has 14 residues. V was pared by 1 base and J by 6 bases, with 13 bases between. Germline assignment: CDR1 SGHTA and CDR2 FQGNSA.